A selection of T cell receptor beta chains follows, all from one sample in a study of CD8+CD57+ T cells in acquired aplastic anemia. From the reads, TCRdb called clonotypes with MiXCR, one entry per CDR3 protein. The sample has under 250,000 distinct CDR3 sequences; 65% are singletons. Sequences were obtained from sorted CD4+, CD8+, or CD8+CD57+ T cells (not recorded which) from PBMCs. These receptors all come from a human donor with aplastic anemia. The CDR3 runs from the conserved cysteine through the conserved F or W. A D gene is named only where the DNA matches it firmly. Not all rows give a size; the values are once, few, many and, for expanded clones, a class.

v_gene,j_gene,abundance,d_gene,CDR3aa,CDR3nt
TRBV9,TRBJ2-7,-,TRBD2,CASSASGTTYEQYF,TGTGCCAGCAGCGCTAGCGGTACGACCTACGAGCAGTACTTC
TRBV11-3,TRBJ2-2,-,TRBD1,CASSTVQGARGTGELFF,TGTGCCAGCAGCACCGTTCAGGGGGCTAGGGGCACCGGGGAGCTGTTTTTT
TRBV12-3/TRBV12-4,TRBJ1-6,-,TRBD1,CASRLKTGEASPLHF,TGTGCCAGCAGGTTAAAGACAGGGGAGGCTTCACCCCTCCACTTT
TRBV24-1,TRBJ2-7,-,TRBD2,CATSDWRGYEQYF,TGTGCCACCAGTGATTGGCGGGGGTACGAGCAGTACTTC
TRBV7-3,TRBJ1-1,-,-,CASSLQQNTEAFF,TGTGCCAGCAGCTTACAGCAGAACACTGAAGCTTTCTTT
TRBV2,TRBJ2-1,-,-,CASSEGTADNEQFF,TGTGCCAGCAGTGAAGGGACTGCAGACAATGAGCAGTTCTTC
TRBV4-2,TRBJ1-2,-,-,CASSQDLGMGGYTF,TGTGCCAGCAGCCAAGACTTGGGGATGGGGGGCTACACCTTC
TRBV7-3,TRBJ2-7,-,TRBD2,CASSRGAGGSYEQYF,TGTGCCAGCAGCAGGGGTGCGGGGGGAAGCTACGAGCAGTACTTC
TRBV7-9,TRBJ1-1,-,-,CASSPPGIEAFF,TGTGCCAGCAGCCCGCCGGGGATTGAAGCTTTCTTT
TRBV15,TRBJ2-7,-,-,CATRPPDRPSYEQYF,TGTGCCACCAGACCCCCGGACAGACCTTCCTACGAGCAGTACTTC
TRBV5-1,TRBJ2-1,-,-,CASSLDQEQLF,TGCGCCAGCAGCTTGGATCAAGAGCAGCTCTTC
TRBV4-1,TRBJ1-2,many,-,CASRPGFNYGYTF,TGCGCCAGCAGGCCGGGATTTAACTATGGCTACACCTTC
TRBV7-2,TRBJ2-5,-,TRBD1,CASSPFPRTGLGETQYF,TGTGCCAGCAGCCCCTTCCCCCGGACAGGCCTGGGAGAGACCCAGTACTTC
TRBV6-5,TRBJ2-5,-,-,CASSYRGTEGETQYF,TGTGCCAGCAGTTACAGGGGCACTGAGGGAGAGACCCAGTACTTC
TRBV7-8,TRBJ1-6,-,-,CASSPDPGNSPLHF,TGTGCCAGCAGCCCCGACCCCGGAAATTCACCCCTCCACTTT
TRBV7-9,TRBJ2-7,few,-,CASSLGLVGQSEQYF,TGTGCCAGCAGCTTAGGCTTGGTCGGCCAGAGCGAGCAGTACTTC
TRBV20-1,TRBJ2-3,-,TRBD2,CSAWGLAVPTDTQYF,TGCAGTGCTTGGGGACTAGCGGTTCCCACAGATACGCAGTATTTT
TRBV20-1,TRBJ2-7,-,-,CSAFRDISYEQYF,TGCAGTGCTTTCCGGGACATCTCCTACGAGCAGTACTTC
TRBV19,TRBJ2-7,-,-,CASSIRGPDEQYF,TGTGCCAGTAGTATTCGGGGACCGGACGAGCAGTACTTC
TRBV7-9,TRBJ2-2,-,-,CASSPHRARAGELFF,TGCGCCAGCAGCCCCCACAGGGCCAGGGCCGGGGAGCTGTTTTTT
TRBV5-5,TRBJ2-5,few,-,CASSTRGMQRWETQYF,TGTGCCAGCAGCACTCGAGGGATGCAACGATGGGAGACCCAGTACTTC
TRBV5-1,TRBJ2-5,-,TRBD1,CASSPPSGGETQYF,TGCGCCAGCAGCCCACCCTCAGGGGGAGAGACCCAGTACTTC
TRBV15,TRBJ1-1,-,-,CATSREGARNTEAFF,TGTGCCACCAGCAGAGAGGGGGCCCGAAACACTGAAGCTTTCTTT
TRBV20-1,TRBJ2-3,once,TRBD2,CSAARDQIAGTQYF,TGCAGTGCCGCGAGAGACCAAATAGCGGGGACGCAGTATTTT
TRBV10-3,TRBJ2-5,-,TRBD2,CAISGSGGSQETQYF,TGTGCCATCAGTGGGTCGGGGGGGAGCCAAGAGACCCAGTACTTC
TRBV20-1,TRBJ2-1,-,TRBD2,CSANAGGPPHNEQFF,TGCAGTGCTAATGCGGGAGGGCCGCCCCACAATGAGCAGTTCTTC
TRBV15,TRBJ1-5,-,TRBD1,CATSPRRQGTLNQPQHF,TGTGCCACCAGTCCAAGAAGACAGGGAACATTGAATCAGCCCCAGCATTTT
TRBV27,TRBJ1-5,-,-,CASSASELHQPQHF,TGTGCCAGCAGTGCCTCCGAGCTCCATCAGCCCCAGCATTTT
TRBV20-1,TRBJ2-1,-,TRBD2,CSASERGSYNEQFF,TGCAGTGCTAGCGAGCGGGGGTCCTACAATGAGCAGTTCTTC
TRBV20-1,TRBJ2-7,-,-,CSAREGGREYEQYF,TGCAGTGCTAGAGAAGGGGGGAGAGAGTACGAGCAGTACTTC
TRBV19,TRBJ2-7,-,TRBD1,CASSGTGLPYEQYF,TGTGCCAGTAGTGGGACAGGGCTCCCCTACGAGCAGTACTTC
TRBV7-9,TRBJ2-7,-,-,CASSLESNEQYF,TGTGCCAGCAGCTTAGAGTCAAACGAGCAGTACTTC
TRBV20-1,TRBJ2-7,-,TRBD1,CSARDRRGVEQYF,TGCAGTGCCCGGGACAGGCGGGGAGTCGAGCAGTACTTC
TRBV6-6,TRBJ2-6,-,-,CASSYEPTSGANVLTF,TGTGCCAGCAGTTACGAACCGACCTCTGGGGCCAACGTCCTGACTTTC
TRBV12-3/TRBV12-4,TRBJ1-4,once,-,CASRSQYEKLFF,TGTGCCAGCAGATCACAGTATGAAAAACTGTTTTTT
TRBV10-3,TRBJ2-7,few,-,CATSDPDTAEQYF,TGTGCCACCAGTGATCCTGACACCGCTGAGCAGTACTTC
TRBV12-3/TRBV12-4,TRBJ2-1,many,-,CASRGSGYNEQFF,TGTGCCAGCAGGGGAAGTGGGTACAATGAGCAGTTCTTC
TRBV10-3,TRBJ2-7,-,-,CAISESHRVSYEQYF,TGTGCCATCAGTGAGAGTCACAGGGTCTCCTACGAGCAGTACTTC
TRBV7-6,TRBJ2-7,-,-,CASSLEGGGGSYEQYF,TGTGCCAGCAGCTTAGAAGGGGGAGGGGGATCCTACGAGCAGTACTTC